The 28 T cell receptor beta chains given below trace back to one sample, sequenced in a study of blood T cell repertoires in COVID-19. TCRdb keeps only in-frame clones here, not all; method: immunoSEQ multiplex PCR. Here the sample spans roughly 280,000 clones, roughly 87% being singletons. The sample comprised peripheral blood. All receptors come from a woman aged 45-59 years who had recovered from COVID-19.

V is TRBV10-3 and J is TRBJ1-1; the match to TRBD1 covers 9 bases. Germline V CDR1 and CDR2: ENHRY, SYGVKD. The CDR3 runs to 14 residues. The V gene end was trimmed by 2 bases and the J gene end by 4 bases; junction bases not matched to a gene: 2. The CDR3 sequence is CAISETGGGTEAFF. DNA of the CDR3: TGTGCCATCAGTGAGACAGGGGGCGGCACTGAAGCTTTCTTT.

This clone was seen once. The chain employs TRBV29-1 and TRBJ2-5; TRBD2 is a possible D gene (6 bases). Germline assignment: CDR1 SQVTM and CDR2 ANQGSEA. V dropped 3 bases and J dropped 4 bases, with 18 bases sitting between them. The CDR3 extends over 15 amino acids. CDR3 sequence (DNA): TGCAGCGTTGAGCCGGTCCGGGGGATAGGAGAGACCCAGTACTTC. This sequence encodes CSVEPVRGIGETQYF. The full variable domain, in which reference TRBV29-1 and TRBJ2-5 provide the parts outside the CDR3, is SAVISQKPSRDICQRGTSLTIQCQVDSQVTMMFWYRQQPGQSLTLIATANQGSEATYESGFVIDKFPISRPNLTFSTLTVSNMSPEDSSIYLCSVEPVRGIGETQYFGPGTRLLVL.

The V and J genes are TRBV4-3 and TRBJ2-7; 8 positions agree with TRBD2. CDR3 size: 15 residues. Germline CDR1 is LGHNA and CDR2 is YSLEER. V gave up 4 bases and J gave up 0 bases; unmatched junction bases: 5. Here the CDR3 DNA reads TGCGCCAGCAGCCTCCGACTAGCGACCTCCTACGAGCAGTACTTC. It translates to CASSLRLATSYEQYF.

The V and J genes are TRBV5-5 and TRBJ1-1, with D perhaps matching TRBD1 (6 bases). Trimming removed 2 bases from V and 5 bases from J, with 13 bases in between. Germline V CDR1 and CDR2: SGHKS, YYEKEE (reference sequence). This CDR3 has 14 amino acids. CDR3 loop: CASSFVQGGTEAFF. The CDR3 nucleotides read TGTGCCAGCAGCTTTGTACAGGGAGGGACTGAAGCTTTCTTT.

The chain recombines TRBV18 with TRBJ2-1, with 8 bases lining up with TRBD2. The CDR3 length is 16 residues. The V and J ends lost 2 bases and 3 bases, in that order; junction bases with no gene match: 6. Germline V gene data show CDR1 as KGHSH and CDR2 as LQKENI. DNA for the CDR3: TGTGCCAGCTCACCATATCCCAGCGGGAGCTACAATGAGCAGTTCTTC. This codes for CASSPYPSGSYNEQFF. The variable domain in full, with the rest retrieved from reference TRBV18 and TRBJ2-1, is NAGVMQNPRHLVRRRGQEARLRCSPMKGHSHVYWYRQLPEEGLKFMVYLQKENIIDESGMPKERFSAEFPKEGPSILRIQQVVRGDSAAYFCASSPYPSGSYNEQFFGPGTRLTVL.

The chain combines TRBV9 with TRBJ1-1; 7 positions match TRBD1. Unmatched junction bases numbered 10, after V lost 4 bases and J lost 7 bases. Germline V gene data show CDR1 as SGDLS and CDR2 as YYNGEE. The CDR3 sequence is 14 residues long. The chain's CDR3 is CASSSSDRPVEAFF. CDR3 sequence (DNA): TGTGCCAGCAGCTCATCGGACAGGCCCGTTGAAGCTTTCTTT.

The chain couples TRBV28 to TRBJ2-7, with 7 bases identical to TRBD2. Germline-derived CDR1 and CDR2 are MDHEN and SYDVKM. The CDR3 is 15 residues long. The J segment lost 1 base and the V segment lost 6 bases, leaving 9 bases of the junction unmatched. CDR3 protein: CASRRLADRSYEQYF. The CDR3, as DNA: TGTGCCAGCAGGCGTCTAGCGGACCGTTCCTACGAGCAGTACTTC. The full variable domain, in which reference TRBV28 and TRBJ2-7 provide the parts outside the CDR3, is DVKVTQSSRYLVKRTGEKVFLECVQDMDHENMFWYRQDPGLGLRLIYFSYDVKMKEKGDIPEGYSVSREKKERFSLILESASTNQTSMYLCASRRLADRSYEQYFGPGTRLTVT.

V gene TRBV30 combines with J gene TRBJ1-2; 10 bases agree with TRBD1. CDR3 size: 11 residues. CDR1 is GTSNPN, CDR2 SVGIG, per germline (reference sequence). The V gene end was trimmed by 6 bases and the J gene end by 8 bases; junction bases not matched to a gene: 3. CDR3 protein: CACPTGGGYTF. In nucleotides, the CDR3 is TGTGCCTGCCCGACAGGGGGCGGCTACACCTTC.

This rearrangement joins TRBV6-5 to TRBJ1-2; possibly TRBD1 for D (6 bases). Germline V gene sequence: CDR1 MNHEY, CDR2 SVGAGI. V lost 6 bases and J 8 bases, leaving 13 bases between the germline ends. CDR3 length: 12 residues. The CDR3 is CASSDGGAGYTF. As DNA, the CDR3 is TGTGCCAGCAGCGACGGGGGGGCCGGCTACACCTTC.

The gene calls are TRBV5-5 and TRBJ1-2; no reliable D call. Germline assignment: CDR1 SGHKS and CDR2 YYEKEE (reference sequence). There are 13 residues in the CDR3. Between the trimmed V and J ends, which lost 2 bases and 1 base, there was a span of 6 bases. In DNA, the CDR3 is TGTGCCAGCAGCTTCGCGGATAACTATGGCTACACCTTC. Translating it yields CASSFADNYGYTF.

The chain joins TRBV6-5 to TRBJ1-2; TRBD1 agrees at 7 bases. V lost 7 bases and J lost 4; bases outside the gene matches: 0. CDR3 length: 11 amino acids. Germline CDR1 reads MNHEY; CDR2 reads SVGAGI. The CDR3 coding sequence is TGTGCCAGCAACAGGGGCTATGGCTACACCTTC. Amino acids: CASNRGYGYTF.

The V gene is TRBV6-5, the J gene TRBJ2-5, with a weak D call TRBD1 (5 bases). The CDR3 spans 13 residues. CDR1 is MNHEY and CDR2 is SVGAGI in the germline V gene. With 10 bases removed from V and 0 bases from J, the gap between germline ends came to 12 bases. The CDR3 sequence is CATWTFDQETQYF. In DNA form, the CDR3 reads TGTGCCACCTGGACATTTGACCAAGAGACCCAGTACTTC.

CDR3 DNA: TGTGCCAGCAGCCTGGACAGGGGGCTGAACACTGAAGCTTTCTTT. Its translation: CASSLDRGLNTEAFF. The V call is TRBV7-9, the J call TRBJ1-1; 11 bases fit TRBD1. Trimming at V came to 5 bases and at J to 0 bases, leaving 2 bases not matched to a gene. CDR1 SEHNR and CDR2 FQNEAQ come from the germline V gene (reference sequence). The CDR3 is 15 residues long.

The CDR3 DNA is TGTGCCAGCAGCCCCTCTCTAGCGGGGGGTGGAAACACCGGGGAGCTGTTTTTT. Translating it yields CASSPSLAGGGNTGELFF. This sequence joins TRBV5-4 and TRBJ2-2, with 11 bases that match TRBD2. Germline V lookup: CDR1 SGHNT, CDR2 YYREEE (reference sequence). V shed 4 bases, J shed 2 bases, and the junction held 10 bases outside the gene matches. The CDR3 totals 18 residues.

This chain links TRBV11-2 with TRBJ2-1; possible D gene TRBD2, 5 bases. V shed 2 bases and J shed 10 bases, with 6 bases lying between them. Germline V CDR1 and CDR2: SGHAT, FQNNGV. The CDR3 totals 11 residues. This chain's CDR3 is CASSLTGEQFF. DNA of the CDR3: TGTGCCAGCAGCTTAACGGGGGAGCAGTTCTTC.

The chain uses TRBV9 and TRBJ1-5, with TRBD1 as a possible D gene (6 bases). CDR3 length equals 14 residues. Germline V lookup: CDR1 SGDLS, CDR2 YYNGEE. V lost 3 bases and J 7 bases, leaving 14 bases between the germline ends. CDR3 DNA: TGTGCCAGCAGCGAGCAGGGGCTGGGGCAGCCCCAGCATTTT. Translated: CASSEQGLGQPQHF.

This rearrangement joins TRBV2 to TRBJ2-2; 7 bases are shared with TRBD1. Germline CDR1 is SNHLY and CDR2 is FYNNEI. The CDR3 consists of 14 residues. V lost 2 bases, J lost 4 bases, and 1 base stayed unmatched. CDR3 sequence reads: CASSEQGVTGELFF. CDR3 coding DNA: TGTGCCAGCAGTGAACAGGGGGTCACCGGGGAGCTGTTTTTT.

This clone was seen more than once but under ten times. The chain carries TRBV30 and TRBJ2-2, with 13 bases fitting TRBD2. This CDR3 is built from 15 residues. J lost 7 bases, V lost 2 bases, and 4 bases had no gene match. Germline lookup yields CDR1 GTSNPN and CDR2 SVGIG (reference sequence). The CDR3 sequence is CAWSTSGGAIGELFF. CDR3 DNA: TGTGCCTGGAGTACTAGCGGGGGGGCTATCGGGGAGCTGTTTTTT.

V and J are TRBV6-5 and TRBJ1-2, with 7 bases lining up with TRBD1. J gave up 7 bases and V 0 bases, and 2 bases lay outside the gene matches. Germline V gives CDR1 MNHEY, CDR2 SVGAGI. This CDR3 spans 13 amino acids. For the CDR3, the DNA is TGTGCCAGCAGTTACTCGACAGGGTCTGGCTACACCTTC. Amino acid sequence: CASSYSTGSGYTF.

The chain is built from TRBV4-2 and TRBJ2-7; D might be TRBD1 (7 bases). The germline V gene has CDR1 LGHNA and CDR2 YNFKEQ. Trimming took off 0 bases at V and 4 bases at J, with 10 bases between the two ends. This CDR3 has 14 amino acids. CDR3 amino acids: CASSQDAGGYEQYF. The CDR3 bases are TGTGCCAGCAGCCAAGATGCAGGGGGGTACGAGCAGTACTTC.

The genes are TRBV19 and TRBJ1-5; 7 positions match TRBD1. The J segment lost 7 bases and the V segment lost 4 bases, leaving 10 bases of the junction unmatched. The CDR3 loop spans 15 amino acids. Germline assignment: CDR1 LNHDA and CDR2 SQIVND (reference sequence). CDR3: CASSTRGPYQQPQHF. Here the CDR3 DNA reads TGTGCCAGTAGTACAAGGGGGCCGTATCAGCAGCCCCAGCATTTT.

There are a few counts of this clone. This chain joins TRBV5-1 and TRBJ1-1; D gene ambiguous. From germline, CDR1 is SGHRS and CDR2 YFSETQ. Trimming stripped 2 bases from V and 6 bases from J, with 8 bases between. This CDR3 region has 12 residues. The CDR3 is CASSFGGPEAFF. In DNA form, the CDR3 reads TGCGCCAGCAGCTTTGGAGGCCCTGAAGCTTTCTTT.

The V call is TRBV6-5, the J call TRBJ2-2; 9 bases map to TRBD2. The J segment lost 7 bases and the V segment lost 5 bases, leaving 8 bases of the junction unmatched. Germline V gene sequence: CDR1 MNHEY, CDR2 SVGAGI. The CDR3 runs to 15 residues. The CDR3 region is CASSTIAGEVGELFF. The CDR3 DNA follows: TGTGCCAGCAGTACGATAGCGGGAGAAGTCGGGGAGCTGTTTTTT.

This rearrangement joins TRBV6-2 or TRBV6-3 to TRBJ1-1; TRBD1 matches 7 bases. The CDR3 is 14 amino acids. J gave up 6 bases and V 4 bases, and 8 bases lay outside the gene matches. Per the germline V gene, CDR1 is MNHEY and CDR2 is SVGEGT. The CDR3 DNA reads as TGTGCCAGCAGTTTCGGACAGGTGGTGGCTGAAGCTTTCTTT. Its translation is CASSFGQVVAEAFF.

The count of this clone is one. The rearrangement joins TRBV7-9 to TRBJ2-3; the match to TRBD1 covers 10 bases. Germline values: CDR1 SEHNR, CDR2 FQNEAQ (reference sequence). CDR3 length: 17 residues. V trimming: 7 bases; J trimming: 5 bases; junction bases outside the gene matches: 15. CDR3 amino acids: CASIFTSGTGALDTQYF. CDR3 coding DNA: TGTGCCAGCATCTTCACTTCCGGGACAGGGGCGTTAGATACGCAGTATTTT. Full variable domain (outside the CDR3, taken from reference TRBV7-9 and TRBJ2-3): DTGVSQNPRHKITKRGQNVTFRCDPISEHNRLYWYRQTLGQGPEFLTYFQNEAQLEKSRLLSDRFSAERPKGSFSTLEIQRTEQGDSAMYLCASIFTSGTGALDTQYFGPGTRLTVL.

The chain joins TRBV6-6 to TRBJ2-4; perhaps TRBD1 as D (7 bases). The ends were cut back, 5 bases at V and 4 bases at J, with 18 bases in the middle. CDR1 and CDR2 (germline): MNHNY, SVGAGI (reference sequence). The length of the CDR3 is 16 residues. CDR3 in amino acids: CASSNQGGTAKNIQYF. CDR3 DNA: TGTGCCAGCAGTAACCAGGGGGGCACTGCGAAAAACATTCAGTACTTC.

The V and J genes are TRBV18 and TRBJ2-3; D gene uncertain. V was cut by 2 bases and J by 4 bases, with 10 bases left in between. Germline-derived CDR1 and CDR2 are KGHSH and LQKENI. This CDR3 is 14 amino acids long. The CDR3 DNA follows: TGTGCCAGCTCACCAAGGAGTAATTCAGATACGCAGTATTTT. Its protein is CASSPRSNSDTQYF.

The CDR3 reads CAISELTDTGELFF. CDR3 DNA sequence: TGTGCCATCAGTGAGTTGACAGACACCGGGGAGCTGTTTTTT. The chain uses TRBV10-3 and TRBJ2-2; possibly TRBD1 for D (5 bases). Trimming pared 1 base from V and 3 bases from J, leaving 6 bases between. Germline CDR1 and CDR2: ENHRY and SYGVKD. CDR3 length: 14 residues.